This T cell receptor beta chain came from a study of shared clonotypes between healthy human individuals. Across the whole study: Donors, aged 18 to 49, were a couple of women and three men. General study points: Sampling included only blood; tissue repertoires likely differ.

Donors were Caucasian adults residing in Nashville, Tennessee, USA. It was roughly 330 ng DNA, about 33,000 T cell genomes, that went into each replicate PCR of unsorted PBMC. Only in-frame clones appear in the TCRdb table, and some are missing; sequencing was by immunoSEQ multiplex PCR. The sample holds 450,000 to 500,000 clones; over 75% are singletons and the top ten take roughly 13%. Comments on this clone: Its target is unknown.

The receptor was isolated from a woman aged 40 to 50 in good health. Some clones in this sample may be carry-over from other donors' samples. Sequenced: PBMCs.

CDR3 sequence: CACQGYNEQFF. The CDR3 DNA follows: TGTGCCTGCCAGGGATACAATGAGCAGTTCTTC. This chain links TRBV30 with TRBJ2-1; a possible D gene is TRBD1 (5 bases). CDR1 and CDR2 (germline): GTSNPN, SVGIG (reference sequence). The V end lost 6 bases, the J end lost 4 bases, and 7 bases lay between the germline ends. The CDR3 length is 11 residues. Looking up the rest from reference TRBV30 and TRBJ2-1 gives the full variable domain: SQTIHQWPATLVQPVGSPLSLECTVEGTSNPNLYWYRQAAGRGLQLLFYSVGIGQISSEVPQNLSASRPQDRQFILSSKKLLLSDSGFYLCACQGYNEQFFGPGTRLTVL.